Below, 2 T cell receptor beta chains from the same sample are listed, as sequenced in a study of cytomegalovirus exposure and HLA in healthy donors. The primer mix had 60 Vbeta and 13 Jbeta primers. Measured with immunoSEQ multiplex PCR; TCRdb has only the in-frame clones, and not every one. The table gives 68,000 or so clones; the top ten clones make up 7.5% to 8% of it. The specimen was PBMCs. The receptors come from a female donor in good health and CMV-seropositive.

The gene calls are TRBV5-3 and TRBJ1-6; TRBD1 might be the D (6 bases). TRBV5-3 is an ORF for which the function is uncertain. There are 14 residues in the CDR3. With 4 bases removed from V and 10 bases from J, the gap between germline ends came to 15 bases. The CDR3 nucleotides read TGTGCCAGAAGCCCCCGGGGGGGGGCCTCACCCCTCCACTTT. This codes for CARSPRGGASPLHF.

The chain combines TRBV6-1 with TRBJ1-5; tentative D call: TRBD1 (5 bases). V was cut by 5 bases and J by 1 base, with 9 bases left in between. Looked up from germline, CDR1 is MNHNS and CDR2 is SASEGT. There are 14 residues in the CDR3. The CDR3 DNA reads TGTGCCAGCAGTCAGGGATCAAGCAATCAGCCCCAGCATTTT. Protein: CASSQGSSNQPQHF.